This T cell receptor (beta chain) was captured in a study of identifying expanded T cells in peripheral blood (dated by TCRdb to between 2018 and 2021). In the study overall: Four technical replicates, made by sequencing separate aliquots from the same pool of genomic DNA, were compared pairwise.

No immune events, such as infections, were documented for the healthy donors during the collection period. To calibrate time-dependent variance in a beta-binomial model of T-cell clone differential abundance, blood repertoires from healthy donors were used as a training cohort. There were roughly 10 healthy donors in the training cohort, of whom 3 were female and 7 were male. Donor ages ranged from 29 to 64 years, with an average of around 45 years. Whole blood was collected from each healthy donor at three time points spaced 2 to 3 weeks apart and obtained from a commercial supplier. Genomic DNA was extracted from unsorted whole blood for immunosequencing. The immunoSEQ Assay, which relies on bias-controlled multiplex PCR amplification of genomic DNA, was used to profile TCRbeta CDR3 regions. As for how the authors treated the data: The absolute abundance of each unique TCRbeta CDR3 region was quantified after sequences were collapsed and filtered. Differential abundance was tested with two models: a binomial (Fisher-equivalent) model and a beta-binomial model that adds time-dependent variance fitted from healthy donors. Clones with fewer than 5 combined templates were excluded, and clones with Benjamini-Hochberg FDR below 0.01 were called differentially abundant. The form v = (b*log(k)+a)^2 was used to model beta-binomial variance as a function of total template count across the two samples. TCRdb limited this immuneACCESS table to in-frame rearrangements with V and J called. A share of clones is missing; checked studies link under half to unresolved V genes, and the rest is unexplained. From that table come the V and J calls and clone size; the DNA was used to work out D and trimming. This sample has 60,000 to 65,000 clones in its table, and about 80% of those were observed once. The ten most abundant clones make up about 18% of the sample.

What the research found in general, with its limitations: Across all healthy-donor time intervals, the beta-binomial model significantly lowered both the number of clones called differentially abundant and the false-positive rate. The authors expected biological variance in healthy repertoires might increase further over much longer intervals such as months to years. Approximately 1.1 differentially abundant clones were flagged by the binomial model between technical replicates, whereas about 16 and 20 were flagged over two weeks and four weeks, respectively. Variance in clone template counts between two-week samples significantly increased with total template count across all healthy donors.

With regard to this clone: Its antigen is unknown. One base away there is no much larger clone; base qualities are not given.

The sequence was obtained from a person aged 18 to 75 in good health. The specimen sequenced was blood.

The CDR3 has the sequence CATSRLPWRERSGSTDTQYF. Here is the DNA: TGTGCCACCAGCAGACTGCCCTGGCGGGAGCGCTCGGGAAGCACAGATACGCAGTATTTT. The chain was built from TRBV15 and TRBJ2-3; a stretch of 7 junction bases matches TRBD2. From the cysteine up to the phenylalanine, the CDR3 has a length of 20 residues. The retained sequence is limited to the CDR3, 60 bases, with the frame set at the first base. As encoded in the germline V gene (reference sequence), CDR1 is LNHNV while CDR2 is YYDKDF. Here V drops 2 bases and J drops 0 bases, and the junction holds 17 bases not matched to any gene.